This T cell receptor (beta chain) derives from a study of patients and donors after allogeneic stem cell transplantation. TCRdb re-derived calls from the RT-PCR reads in MiXCR, one entry per CDR3 protein. The sample carries about 960,000 distinct CDR3 sequences, roughly 17% recorded once. Germline CDR1 DFQATT, CDR2 SNEGSKA (reference sequence). The CDR3 totals 13 residues. V was cut by 2 bases and J by 0 bases, with 7 bases left in between. This clonotype came up a few times. The sequencing input was blood, either unsorted or a sorted T cell fraction (not recorded which). This chain connects TRBV20-1 to TRBJ1-1; D remains unclear. This sequence originates from a human donor who was either an allogeneic HSCT recipient or a stem cell or donor lymphocyte infusion donor (not recorded which). It is not recorded whose cells these are; they may come from a transplant donor. Here the CDR3 reads CSARSQVNTEAFF. DNA of the CDR3: TGCAGTGCTAGAAGCCAGGTGAACACTGAAGCTTTCTTT.